Listed below are T cell receptor beta chains from one sample, sequenced in a study of blood T cell repertoires in COVID-19. Data came from immunoSEQ multiplex PCR; TCRdb stores just in-frame clones and leaves some out. This sample has approximately 160,000 clones, with 80% found just once. Source material: PBMCs or T cells enriched from blood (not recorded which). The receptors stem from a man aged 35 to 55 who had recovered from COVID-19. CDR3s leave out the opening cysteine and the closing phenylalanine or tryptophan.

j_gene,v_gene,CDR3aa
TRBJ2-1,TRBV20-1,SASIVRGGFYNEQF
TRBJ1-6,TRBV27,ASRTVNSPLH
TRBJ1-1,TRBV7-8,ASSLATGGQAEAF
TRBJ1-1,TRBV6-6,ASSSPTGLGTEAF
TRBJ2-4,TRBV2,ANSELNIQY
TRBJ2-3,TRBV5-1,ASSPEGHTDTQY
TRBJ1-2,TRBV3-1/TRBV3-2,ASSQESQYGYT
TRBJ1-2,TRBV5-1,ASRYGQGSYGYT
TRBJ1-3,TRBV14,ASSPTRASGNTIY
TRBJ1-2,TRBV6-5,ASRSEGQGYYGYT
TRBJ2-5,TRBV5-1,ASSDPSQVRETQY
TRBJ1-1,TRBV5-4,ASSFITVNTEAF
TRBJ1-1,TRBV24-1,ATSDSLEAF
TRBJ2-2,TRBV11-2,ASSSPRGSGELF
TRBJ1-2,TRBV19,ASSIASGDRNYGYT
TRBJ2-3,TRBV2,ASGTSGGTDTQY
TRBJ2-5,TRBV3-1/TRBV3-2,ASSLAGGPRETQY
TRBJ1-1,TRBV5-1,ASSYGGMNTEAF
TRBJ2-1,TRBV6-4,ASSDSGGAPYNEQF
TRBJ1-4,TRBV11-2,ASSPPRQGKKLF
TRBJ1-5,TRBV6-5,ASSYPSQPQH
TRBJ2-7,TRBV12-5,ASGLVLDRGVFEQY
TRBJ2-1,TRBV18,ASSSRGSAYNEQF
TRBJ2-2,TRBV7-3,ASSLTSGGNTGELF
TRBJ1-2,TRBV29-1,SVRARGARFGGYT
TRBJ1-2,TRBV6-5,ASSPQGGGFYGYT
TRBJ2-3,TRBV19,ASSIDRGRTDTQY
TRBJ2-2,TRBV30,AWSVSTGYTGELF
TRBJ2-3,TRBV27,ASSGTYLAADTQY
TRBJ2-5,TRBV30,AWTGGHRETQY
TRBJ2-1,TRBV30,AWQGTGDEQF
TRBJ1-4,TRBV13,ASSFRGQGNEKLF
TRBJ1-5,TRBV11-2,ASSPLTGGDQPQH
TRBJ1-5,TRBV4-1,ASSPEEGNQPQH
TRBJ2-5,TRBV11-2,ASSLGALAGAWGETQY
TRBJ1-1,TRBV4-1,ASSPGQARRMNTEAF
TRBJ1-3,TRBV2,ASIQGVSGNTIY
TRBJ1-1,TRBV19,ASSQATEAF
TRBJ2-1,TRBV6-5,ASSALAGGLNEQF
TRBJ2-5,TRBV5-1,ASSSGGPGGTQY
TRBJ1-2,TRBV2,ASSEERGYGYT
TRBJ1-5,TRBV6-2/TRBV6-3,ASSDRANQPQH
TRBJ2-1,TRBV7-4,ASSLPQLAGGINEQF
TRBJ1-1,TRBV20-1,RATGGPEAF
TRBJ1-3,TRBV19,ATEGQASSGNTIY
TRBJ1-4,TRBV18,ASSSTNEKLF